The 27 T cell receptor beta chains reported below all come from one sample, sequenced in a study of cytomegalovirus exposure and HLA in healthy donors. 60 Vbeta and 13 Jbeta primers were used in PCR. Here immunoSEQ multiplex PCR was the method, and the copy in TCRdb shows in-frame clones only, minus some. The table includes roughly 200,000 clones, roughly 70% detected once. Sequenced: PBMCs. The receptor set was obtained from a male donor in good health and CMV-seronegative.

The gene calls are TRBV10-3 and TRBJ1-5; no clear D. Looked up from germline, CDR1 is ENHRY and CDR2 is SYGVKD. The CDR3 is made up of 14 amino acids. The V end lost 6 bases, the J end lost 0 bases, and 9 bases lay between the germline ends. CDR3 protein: CAISRESSNQPQHF. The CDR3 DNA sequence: TGTGCCATCAGCCGGGAAAGTAGCAATCAGCCCCAGCATTTT.

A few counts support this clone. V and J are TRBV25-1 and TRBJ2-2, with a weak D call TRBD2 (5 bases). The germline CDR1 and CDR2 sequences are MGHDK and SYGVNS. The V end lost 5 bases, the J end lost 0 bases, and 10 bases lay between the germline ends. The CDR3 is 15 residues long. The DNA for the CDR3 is TGTGCCAGCAGTCTCCGGGATACGAACACCGGGGAGCTGTTTTTT. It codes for CASSLRDTNTGELFF. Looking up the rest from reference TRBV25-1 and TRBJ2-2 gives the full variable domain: EADIYQTPRYLVIGTGKKITLECSQTMGHDKMYWYQQDPGMELHLIHYSYGVNSTEKGDLSSESTVSRIRTEHFPLTLESARPSHTSQYLCASSLRDTNTGELFFGEGSRLTVL.

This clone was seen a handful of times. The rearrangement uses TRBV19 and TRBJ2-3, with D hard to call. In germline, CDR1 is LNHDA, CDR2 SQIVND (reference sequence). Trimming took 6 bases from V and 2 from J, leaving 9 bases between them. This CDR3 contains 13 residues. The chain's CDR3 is CASSTQYTDTQYF. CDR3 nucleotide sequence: TGTGCCAGTAGCACCCAGTACACAGATACGCAGTATTTT.

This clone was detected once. The CDR3 region has the DNA TGTGCCAGCAGCCTAACGGGGGGTGAGCAGTTCTTC. It codes for CASSLTGGEQFF. V gene TRBV6-5 combines with J gene TRBJ2-1; 7 bases match TRBD2. Germline CDR1 is MNHEY and CDR2 is SVGAGI. The CDR3 is made up of 12 amino acids. J lost 9 bases, V lost 6 bases, and 5 bases had no gene match.

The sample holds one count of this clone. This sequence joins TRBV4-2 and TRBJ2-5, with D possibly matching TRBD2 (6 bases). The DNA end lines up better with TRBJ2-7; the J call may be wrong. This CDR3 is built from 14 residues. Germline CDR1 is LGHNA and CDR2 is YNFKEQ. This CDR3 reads CASSQDTSRHEQYF. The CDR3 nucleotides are TGTGCCAGCAGCCAAGATACTAGCCGCCACGAGCAGTACTTC.

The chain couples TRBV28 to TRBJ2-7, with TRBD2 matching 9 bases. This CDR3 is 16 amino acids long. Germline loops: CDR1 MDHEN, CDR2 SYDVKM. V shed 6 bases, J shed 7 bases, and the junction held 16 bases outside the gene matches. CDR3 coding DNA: TGTGCCAGCAGGGAACCGGGGCGGGAGGGCCGGTGGGAGCAGTACTTC. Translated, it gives CASREPGREGRWEQYF.

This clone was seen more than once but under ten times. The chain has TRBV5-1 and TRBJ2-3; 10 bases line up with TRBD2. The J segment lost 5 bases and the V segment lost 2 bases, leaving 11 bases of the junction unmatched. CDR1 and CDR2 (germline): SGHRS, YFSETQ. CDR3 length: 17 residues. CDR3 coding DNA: TGCGCCAGCAGCTTAGGTTTCCTAGCGGGAGTGGGAGATACGCAGTATTTT. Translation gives CASSLGFLAGVGDTQYF.

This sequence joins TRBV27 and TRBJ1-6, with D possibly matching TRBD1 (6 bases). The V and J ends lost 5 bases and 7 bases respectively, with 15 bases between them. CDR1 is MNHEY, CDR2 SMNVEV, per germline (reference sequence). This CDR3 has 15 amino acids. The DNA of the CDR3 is TGTGCCAGCAGTCCCTCCCTAGGACAGAATTCACCCCTCCACTTT. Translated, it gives CASSPSLGQNSPLHF.

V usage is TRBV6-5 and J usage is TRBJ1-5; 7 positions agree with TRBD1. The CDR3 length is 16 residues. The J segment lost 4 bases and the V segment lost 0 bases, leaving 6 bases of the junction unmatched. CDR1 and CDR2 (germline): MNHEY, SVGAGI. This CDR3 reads CASSYSTDRANQPQHF. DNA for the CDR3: TGTGCCAGCAGTTACTCGACAGACAGGGCGAATCAGCCCCAGCATTTT.

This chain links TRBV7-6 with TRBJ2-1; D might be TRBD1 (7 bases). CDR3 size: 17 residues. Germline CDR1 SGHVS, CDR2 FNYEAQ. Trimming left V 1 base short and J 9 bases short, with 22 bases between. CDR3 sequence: CASSLGPNTGAGGEQFF. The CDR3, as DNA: TGTGCCAGCAGCTTAGGGCCCAACACAGGGGCCGGGGGTGAGCAGTTCTTC.

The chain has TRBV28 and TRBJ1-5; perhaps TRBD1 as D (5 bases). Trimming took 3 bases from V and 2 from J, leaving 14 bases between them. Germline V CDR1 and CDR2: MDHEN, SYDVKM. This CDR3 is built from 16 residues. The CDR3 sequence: CASSFTYGGGNQPQHF. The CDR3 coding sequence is TGTGCCAGCAGTTTTACATACGGGGGGGGCAATCAGCCCCAGCATTTT.

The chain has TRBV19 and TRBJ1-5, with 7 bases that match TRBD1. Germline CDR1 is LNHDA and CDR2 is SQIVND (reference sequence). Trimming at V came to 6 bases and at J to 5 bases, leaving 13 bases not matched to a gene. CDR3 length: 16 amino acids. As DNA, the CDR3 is TGTGCCAGTAGCCCCGGTTTTGGCAGGGGGTATCAGCCCCAGCATTTT. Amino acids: CASSPGFGRGYQPQHF.

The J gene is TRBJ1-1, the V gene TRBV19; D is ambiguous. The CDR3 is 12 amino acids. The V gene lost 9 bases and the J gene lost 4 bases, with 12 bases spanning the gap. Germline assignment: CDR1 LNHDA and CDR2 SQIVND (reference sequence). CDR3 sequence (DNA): TGTGCCAGCCTCCAGACGGGCACTGAAGCTTTCTTT. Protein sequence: CASLQTGTEAFF.

CDR3 loop: CASSYDGFGNTEAFF. The CDR3 bases are TGTGCCAGCAGTTACGACGGGTTCGGGAACACTGAAGCTTTCTTT. The chain has TRBV6-5 and TRBJ1-1; D gene ambiguous. Germline CDR1 is MNHEY and CDR2 is SVGAGI. V gave up 2 bases and J gave up 1 base, with 11 bases separating them. The CDR3 is 15 amino acids.

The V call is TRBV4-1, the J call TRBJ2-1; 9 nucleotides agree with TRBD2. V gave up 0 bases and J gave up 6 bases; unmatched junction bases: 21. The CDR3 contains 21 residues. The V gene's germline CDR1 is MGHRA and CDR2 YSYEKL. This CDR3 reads CASSQDRWDLAGALAPNEQFF. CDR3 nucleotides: TGCGCCAGCAGCCAAGACAGGTGGGATTTAGCGGGAGCTCTGGCCCCCAATGAGCAGTTCTTC.

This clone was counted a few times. The CDR3 loop is CASSLGLADYEQYF. CDR3 nucleotides: TGTGCCAGCAGTTTGGGACTAGCGGACTACGAGCAGTACTTC. The V gene is TRBV28, the J gene TRBJ2-7, with TRBD2 matching over 11 bases. Unmatched junction bases numbered 1, after V lost 3 bases and J lost 3 bases. This CDR3 has 14 residues. Germline CDR1 reads MDHEN; CDR2 reads SYDVKM. Full variable domain (missing parts from reference TRBV28 and TRBJ2-7): DVKVTQSSRYLVKRTGEKVFLECVQDMDHENMFWYRQDPGLGLRLIYFSYDVKMKEKGDIPEGYSVSREKKERFSLILESASTNQTSMYLCASSLGLADYEQYFGPGTRLTVT.

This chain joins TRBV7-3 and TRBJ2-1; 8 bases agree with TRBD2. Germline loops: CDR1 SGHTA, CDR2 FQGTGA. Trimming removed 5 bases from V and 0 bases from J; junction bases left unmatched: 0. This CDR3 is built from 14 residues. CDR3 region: CASSTSGSYNEQFF. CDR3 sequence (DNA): TGTGCCAGCAGCACTAGCGGCTCCTACAATGAGCAGTTCTTC.

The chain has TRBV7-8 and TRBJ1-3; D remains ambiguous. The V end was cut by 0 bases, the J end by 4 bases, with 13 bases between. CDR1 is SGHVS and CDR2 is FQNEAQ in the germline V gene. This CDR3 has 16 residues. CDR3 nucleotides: TGTGCCAGCAGCTTAGCGGAAGGTAGCGTCGGAAACACCATATATTTT. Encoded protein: CASSLAEGSVGNTIYF.

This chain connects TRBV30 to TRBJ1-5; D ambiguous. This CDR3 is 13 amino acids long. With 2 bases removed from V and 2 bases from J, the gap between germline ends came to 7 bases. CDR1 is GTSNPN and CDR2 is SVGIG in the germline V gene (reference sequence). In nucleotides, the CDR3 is TGTGCCTGGAGTCCGAGTCGCAATCAGCCCCAGCATTTT. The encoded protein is CAWSPSRNQPQHF.

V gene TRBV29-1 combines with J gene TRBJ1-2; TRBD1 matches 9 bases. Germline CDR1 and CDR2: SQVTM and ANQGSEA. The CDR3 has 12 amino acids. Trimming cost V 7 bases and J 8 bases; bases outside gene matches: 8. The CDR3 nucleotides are TGCAGCGGCCTACAGGGGGCAGGGGGCTACACCTTC. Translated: CSGLQGAGGYTF.

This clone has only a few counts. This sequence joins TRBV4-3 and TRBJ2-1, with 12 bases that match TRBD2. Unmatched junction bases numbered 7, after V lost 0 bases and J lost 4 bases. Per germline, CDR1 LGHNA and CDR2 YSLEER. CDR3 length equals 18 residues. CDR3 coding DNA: TGCGCCAGCAGCCAAGATTACCTAGCGGGAGGGGGGTACAATGAGCAGTTCTTC. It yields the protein CASSQDYLAGGGYNEQFF.

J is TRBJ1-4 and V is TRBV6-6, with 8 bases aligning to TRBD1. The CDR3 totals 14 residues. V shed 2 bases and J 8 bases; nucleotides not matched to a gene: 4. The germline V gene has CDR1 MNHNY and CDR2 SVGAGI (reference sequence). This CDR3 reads CASSYPGQGEKLFF. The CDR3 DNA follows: TGTGCCAGCAGTTACCCCGGACAGGGAGAAAAACTGTTTTTT.

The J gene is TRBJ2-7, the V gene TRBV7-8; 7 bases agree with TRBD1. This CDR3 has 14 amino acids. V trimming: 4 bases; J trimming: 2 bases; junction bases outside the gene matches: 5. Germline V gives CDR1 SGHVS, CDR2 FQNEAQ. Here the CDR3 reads CASSYSGGAYEQYF. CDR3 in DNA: TGTGCCAGCAGCTATTCAGGGGGAGCCTACGAGCAGTACTTC.

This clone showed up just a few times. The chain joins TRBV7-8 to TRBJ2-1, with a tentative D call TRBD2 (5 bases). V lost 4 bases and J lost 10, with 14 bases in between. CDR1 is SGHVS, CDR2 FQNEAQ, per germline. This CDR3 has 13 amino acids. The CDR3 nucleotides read TGTGCCAGCAGCTCTAGTGTAGAGGGCGAGCAGTTCTTC. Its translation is CASSSSVEGEQFF.

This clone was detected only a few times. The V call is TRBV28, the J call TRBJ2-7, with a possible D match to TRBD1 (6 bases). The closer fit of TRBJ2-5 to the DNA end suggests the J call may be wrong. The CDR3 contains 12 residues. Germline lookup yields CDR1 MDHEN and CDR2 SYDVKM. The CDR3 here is CASRNDRETQYF. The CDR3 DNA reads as TGTGCCAGCAGAAATGACAGGGAGACCCAGTACTTC.

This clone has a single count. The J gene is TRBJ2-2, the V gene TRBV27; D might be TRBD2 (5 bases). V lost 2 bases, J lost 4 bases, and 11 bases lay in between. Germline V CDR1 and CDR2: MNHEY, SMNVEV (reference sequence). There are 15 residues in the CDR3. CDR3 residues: CASSLRLTLTGELFF. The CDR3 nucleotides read TGTGCCAGCAGTTTAAGACTAACCCTCACCGGGGAGCTGTTTTTT.

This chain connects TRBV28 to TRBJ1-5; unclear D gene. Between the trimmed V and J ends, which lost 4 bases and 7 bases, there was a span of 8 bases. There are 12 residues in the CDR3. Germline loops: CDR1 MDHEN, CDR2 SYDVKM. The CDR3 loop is CASSSAGQPQHF. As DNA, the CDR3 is TGTGCCAGCAGTTCAGCGGGCCAGCCCCAGCATTTT.